This record covers a single T cell receptor (beta chain). Its antigen is still unknown. Base qualities are not provided; no much larger clone lies one nucleotide away. The immunoSEQ two-step multiplex PCR at survey-level depth was used to amplify TRB CDR3 regions from genomic DNA. To estimate template counts and remove amplification bias, each PCR was spiked with synthetic inline TR CDR3 controls covering all V-J pairings. Reads were processed so that amplification and sequencing bias were reduced, and quantification was performed against synthetic TR CDR3 analogs. The study's processing was this. Raw data were processed in ImmunoSEQ Analyzer, with out-of-frame sequences and CDR3s containing stop codons removed, and gene names were assigned according to IMGT nomenclature. Repertoire diversity was summarized as normalized Shannon entropy, defined as 1 minus Pielou's evenness. Only TRB sequences sharing the V gene, the J gene and the CDR3 were counted as identical. Public PML clonotypes were CDR3s found in two or more PML-onset samples but not found earlier, in controls, or in public databases. Skylign with the observed count method was used to analyze CDR3 amino acid composition at each position. Sourced from immuneACCESS, this table was stored by TCRdb with only in-frame sequences that have V and J called. A share of the clones is absent; for the studies checked, an unresolved V gene accounts for under half, and the remainder has no known explanation. The V and J calls and the clone size are those of that table, but D and trimming were determined from the DNA. The sample profile shows around 30,000 clones; about nine tenths of them were found once. Over 1.3% of the sample belongs to the ten largest clones.

This record belongs to a study of multiple sclerosis patients with progressive multifocal leukoencephalopathy (dated by TCRdb to the late 2010s). Notes on the research overall: Controls were several natalizumab-treated MS patients who did not develop PML, sampled longitudinally. Peripheral T and B cells were examined in MS patients who developed PML (4 under natalizumab, 1 after alemtuzumab) and in treated patients who did not develop PML. From before therapy, through 6 and 12 months, up to PML onset, two natalizumab-treated patients who later developed PML were tracked longitudinally. The goal was to find JC virus-specific or public T-cell expansions that arose at the time of PML onset.

General findings and caveats noted by the study authors: When PML developed, no shared TRBV or TRBJ gene usage and no preferred TRBV-TRBJ pairings were found. Analysis was limited to peripheral blood, even though cerebrospinal fluid or brain lymphocytes might be more informative for natalizumab-associated PML. Given the small, descriptive cohort, it remained unclear whether the study findings reflect JC virus infection or general immunocompromise. TRB clones above 0.5% frequency appeared only in PML patients, but expanded clones at PML onset were already present before and during natalizumab therapy. Less diverse TRB repertoires in most PML patients were suggested by lower normalized Shannon entropy, whereas values near 1 were observed in the natalizumab-treated controls.

CDR1 and CDR2 were assigned from the germline V gene (reference sequence) as MNHEY and SMNVEV. V drops 10 bases and J drops 2 bases, leaving 14 bases in between. The CDR3 measures 13 amino acids from cysteine to phenylalanine. The retained sequence is limited to the CDR3, 39 bases, with the frame set at the first base. The time point label corresponds to: before natalizumab initiation. Interferon beta had previously been received by all listed patients, and all PML patients were female. Blood samples at T0 were collected prior to the first natalizumab infusion. Ficoll-Hypaque density gradient centrifugation was used to isolate peripheral blood mononuclear cells.

The chain couples TRBV27 to TRBJ1-2; the D gene cannot be named for sure. The source material was PBMCs. This clonotype originated in a human donor with multiple sclerosis. The CDR3 protein is CATGRGGNYGYTF. The DNA sequence reads TGTGCCACTGGGCGAGGCGGAAACTATGGCTACACCTTC.